This T cell receptor beta chain derives from a study of control samples from healthy donors and cancer patients. CDR1 and CDR2 (germline): GTSNPN, SVGIG (reference sequence). The CDR3 contains 15 residues. V trimming: 0 bases; J trimming: 11 bases; junction bases outside the gene matches: 6. Using immunoSEQ multiplex PCR, the repertoire was profiled, and TCRdb retains in-frame clones only, with some absent. The repertoire holds approximately 99,000 clones, with 70% to 85% as singletons. The clonotype comes from a man aged 18 to 30 in good health. Sequencing used blood. The gene calls are TRBV30 and TRBJ1-6; 11 bases align to TRBD1. CDR3 nucleotides: TGTGCCTGGAGTGTACTGGGACAGGGGGGGACACCCCTCCACTTT. It codes for CAWSVLGQGGTPLHF.